This T cell receptor (beta chain) emerged from a study of T cell responses to AZD1222 COVID-19 vaccine (TCRdb year 2021). General notes on the study: AZD1222 recipients whose second dose came at about 4 weeks and those whose second dose came at about 12 weeks were combined into one group, since spike-specific TCR depth and breadth did not differ between the two schedules. A total of over 230 trial participants underwent TCR sequencing, of whom about 200 had received two doses of AZD1222 and around 25 had received two doses of the MenACWY control vaccine. Trial participants were enrolled into age subgroups of 18-55, 56-69 and 70-plus years, which contained approximately 150, 28 and 58 TCR-sequenced participants, respectively.

The time point label, read with the paper, signifies: baseline before first vaccination. Vaccinee samples were obtained from the UK trials COV001 and COV002, which included a single-blind randomized controlled phase 2/3 trial of AZD1222 (ChAdOx1 nCoV-19) in healthy adults. Trial participant PBMC samples were collected at day 0 and day 28 after the second dose for TCRbeta chain sequencing. The CDR3 regions of human TCRbeta chains were subjected to immunosequencing. The study's own analysis went as follows. TCRs in the repertoires were compared against a reference library of SARS-CoV-2-specific TCRs that had been generated with the MIRA antigen-specificity platform. Breadth was defined as the fraction of unique TCRs that were SARS-CoV-2-associated. Depth was defined as the fraction of total T cells that were SARS-CoV-2-associated. Using the MIRA data, each spike-specific TCR was assigned both to the spike region to which the TCR was reactive and to a CD4 or CD8 class. Log10-transformed breadth and depth values were compared by one-way ANOVA with Sidak's multiple comparisons tests. TCRdb stores this immuneACCESS table with in-frame sequences only. Part of the clones is absent; in the studies checked, under half of the shortfall reflects unresolved V genes, and no reason is known for the rest. That table furnishes V, J and clone size, whereas the DNA furnished D and trimming. The sample table shows about 150,000 clones, and about 93% are seen once. The ten largest make up 1.3% of the sample.

The study at large found these results: Participants were mostly white British, with more females than males. The authors suggested clonal diversity may have been underestimated. After two AZD1222 doses, spike-specific TCR breadth and depth were significantly higher than at day 0 and than in MenACWY recipients. Conclusions about previously exposed vaccinees are limited, since just a handful of AZD1222 recipients were seropositive for SARS-CoV-2 at baseline. In the small 56-69-year group, the increase in depth fell short of significance, most likely because of low power. Epitopes outside the regions mutated in the B.1.351 and B.1.1.7 variants were reportedly recognized by nearly half of the unique spike-specific TCRs. Because no samples from the day 14 peak response were available, repertoires could be characterized only after the peak T cell response. Vaccine-associated CD4 TCRs spanned the whole spike protein, with dominant responses in regions 160-218 and 743-854.

Details on this clone: No cognate antigen has been identified for it. Base qualities were left out, and no much larger clone turns up one base away.

The TCR originated in an adult in good health. The sample was peripheral blood, taken on day 0 of AZD1222 vaccination.

The DNA is TGTGCCAGCAGGCGGATGACAGGTGGCTATGGCTACACCTTC. Its coded protein is CASRRMTGGYGYTF. The chain is made from TRBV28 and TRBJ1-2; the best D guess is TRBD1, with 6 bases matching. The CDR3 starts with the cysteine, ends with the phenylalanine, and has 14 residues. Solely the CDR3 DNA is kept, with 42 bases framed from the first base. The germline V gene supplies CDR1 MDHEN and CDR2 SYDVKM. V and J lose 6 bases and 4 bases, and a span of 15 bases separates them.